These 24 T cell receptor beta chains came from one sample sequenced in a study of cytomegalovirus exposure and HLA in healthy donors. Primers included in the PCR were 60 Vbeta and 13 Jbeta primers. The repertoire was sequenced with immunoSEQ multiplex PCR; TCRdb's copy has only in-frame clones and lacks some. The sample has about 200,000 clones. Sequenced sample: PBMCs. The receptors come from a girl aged 2-15 years in good health and CMV-seropositive.

This chain uses TRBV5-4 with TRBJ1-1; the D gene is possibly TRBD1 (5 bases). V gave up 4 bases and J gave up 5 bases, with 21 bases separating them. The CDR3 runs to 16 residues. The germline V gene encodes CDR1 SGHNT and CDR2 YYREEE (reference sequence). This CDR3 is CASSQTFSVQVTEAFF. In DNA, the CDR3 is TGTGCCAGCAGCCAAACTTTTAGTGTACAGGTGACTGAAGCTTTCTTT.

The chain is built from TRBV14 and TRBJ2-5; TRBD2 aligns across 7 bases. Trimming at V came to 2 bases and at J to 5 bases, leaving 11 bases not matched to a gene. Germline CDR1 and CDR2: SGHDN and FVKESK. The CDR3 runs 16 residues. Written as DNA, the CDR3 is TGTGCCAGCAGCCAATATCGCGGGAGAAAGAAGGAGACCCAGTACTTC. It encodes CASSQYRGRKKETQYF.

The V call is TRBV28, the J call TRBJ2-7, with D unresolved. Germline V lookup: CDR1 MDHEN, CDR2 SYDVKM. The CDR3 sequence is 15 residues long. V was clipped by 2 bases and J by 2 bases, with 13 bases between them. The CDR3 bases are TGTGCCAGCAGTTTAATCCCCCAGGCCACCTACGAGCAGTACTTC. This sequence encodes CASSLIPQATYEQYF.

This chain connects TRBV14 to TRBJ2-1; 11 bases fit TRBD2. The trim removed 3 bases at V and 7 bases at J, leaving 5 bases unmatched. Germline V gene data show CDR1 as SGHDN and CDR2 as FVKESK. CDR3 size: 15 residues. This CDR3 is CASSQASGRRNEQFF. As DNA, the CDR3 is TGTGCCAGCAGCCAGGCTAGCGGGAGGAGGAATGAGCAGTTCTTC.

J is TRBJ2-5 and V is TRBV2; D may be TRBD1 (6 bases). The CDR3 spans 15 residues. Per germline, CDR1 SNHLY and CDR2 FYNNEI. V was pared by 3 bases and J by 3 bases, with 14 bases between. The CDR3 DNA reads as TGTGCCAGCAGTGAGGACAGAACGCCTAAAGAGACCCAGTACTTC. It codes for CASSEDRTPKETQYF.

The chain couples TRBV6-1 to TRBJ1-5, with TRBD1 identical over 9 bases. The CDR3 has 15 amino acids. Germline V gives CDR1 MNHNS, CDR2 SASEGT. Losses at the gene ends were 8 bases for V and 6 bases for J; bases not matched to a gene: 11. The CDR3 region is CASGSGDRVVQPQHF. Here the CDR3 DNA reads TGTGCCAGCGGGTCGGGGGACAGGGTCGTTCAGCCCCAGCATTTT.

In the case of this clone: Distinct nucleotide sequences in the sample also encode this CDR3. The CDR3 protein is CASSLGQSSYEQYF. CDR3 nucleotides: TGTGCCAGCAGCTTAGGACAGTCCTCCTACGAGCAGTACTTC. The chain recombines TRBV7-9 with TRBJ2-7, with D perhaps TRBD1 (5 bases). Germline V gene data show CDR1 as SEHNR and CDR2 as FQNEAQ (reference sequence). The CDR3 length is 14 residues. Deletions cut 1 base from V and 0 bases from J, with 7 bases between.

The chain employs TRBV6-4 and TRBJ2-7, with 12 bases identical to TRBD1. This CDR3 has 21 amino acids. From germline, CDR1 is MRHNA and CDR2 SNTAGT. J was trimmed by 6 bases and V by 6 bases; bases with no gene match: 27. CDR3 sequence: CASRDQQGGDRGPGESGEQYF. The CDR3 DNA sequence: TGTGCCAGCAGGGACCAGCAGGGAGGGGACAGGGGGCCCGGAGAGTCGGGCGAGCAGTACTTC.

The rearrangement uses TRBV5-1 and TRBJ2-5; 12 bases align to TRBD2. V dropped 4 bases and J dropped 4; count of bases not matched to a gene: 8. Germline V gene data show CDR1 as SGHRS and CDR2 as YFSETQ. The CDR3 consists of 16 residues. The CDR3: CASSATTSGRGETQYF. The CDR3 DNA follows: TGCGCCAGCAGCGCAACGACTAGCGGGAGAGGAGAGACCCAGTACTTC.

The chain has TRBV28 and TRBJ2-7; no clear D. This CDR3 is 14 amino acids long. CDR1 is MDHEN, CDR2 SYDVKM, per germline. Trimming took off 1 base at V and 3 bases at J, with 10 bases between the two ends. The CDR3 DNA is TGTGCCAGCAGTTTATTAGCCGTAGGCTACGAGCAGTACTTC. This codes for CASSLLAVGYEQYF. Together with reference TRBV28 and TRBJ2-7, the CDR3 gives the full variable domain: DVKVTQSSRYLVKRTGEKVFLECVQDMDHENMFWYRQDPGLGLRLIYFSYDVKMKEKGDIPEGYSVSREKKERFSLILESASTNQTSMYLCASSLLAVGYEQYFGPGTRLTVT.

The J gene is TRBJ2-5, the V gene TRBV10-3; TRBD1 aligns across 9 bases. With V trimmed by 4 bases and J by 7 bases, 10 bases remained unmatched. Germline CDR1 and CDR2: ENHRY and SYGVKD. The length of the CDR3 is 15 residues. The CDR3 spells CAISGVTGQGATQYF. The CDR3 DNA reads TGTGCCATCAGTGGGGTCACGGGACAGGGAGCGACCCAGTACTTC.

In regard to this clone: A read error may produce the germline difference seen at one junction end. The chain carries TRBV7-7 and TRBJ2-5; TRBD1 aligns across 10 bases. The germline CDR1 and CDR2 sequences are SSHAT and FNYEAQ (reference sequence). The CDR3 loop spans 16 amino acids. The CDR3 loop reads CASSPEGTGARETQYF. The CDR3 DNA reads as TGTGCTAGCAGCCCCGAAGGGACAGGGGCTAGGGAGACCCAGTACTTC.

The chain uses TRBV2 and TRBJ1-4, with D possibly being TRBD1 (5 bases). Germline values: CDR1 SNHLY, CDR2 FYNNEI. The CDR3 totals 16 residues. Trimming removed 0 bases at V and 0 bases at J, with 8 bases between. In DNA, the CDR3 is TGTGCCAGCAGTGAAGCGGGGCTATCAACTAATGAAAAACTGTTTTTT. It yields the protein CASSEAGLSTNEKLFF.

V and J are TRBV14 and TRBJ2-3; no clear D. Germline loops: CDR1 SGHDN, CDR2 FVKESK. The CDR3 runs 12 residues. Trimming took off 1 base at V and 4 bases at J, with 3 bases between the two ends. CDR3 in amino acids: CASSQASDTQYF. The CDR3 nucleotides are TGTGCCAGCAGCCAAGCCTCAGATACGCAGTATTTT.

V and J are TRBV11-2 and TRBJ1-5; the match to TRBD1 covers 10 bases. V shed 5 bases, J shed 1 base, and the junction held 8 bases outside the gene matches. Germline V gene data show CDR1 as SGHAT and CDR2 as FQNNGV. The CDR3 totals 17 residues. The DNA for the CDR3 is TGTGCCAGCAGCCGTATGACAGGGGGCGGGAGCAATCAGCCCCAGCATTTT. Protein: CASSRMTGGGSNQPQHF.

V and J are TRBV2 and TRBJ2-7; maybe TRBD2 (5 bases). Germline assignment: CDR1 SNHLY and CDR2 FYNNEI. This CDR3 has 11 residues. As DNA, the CDR3 is TGTGCGGCCGCTTTTGGAGGCGAGCAGTACTTC. Translating gives CAAAFGGEQYF. Supplemented by reference TRBV2 and TRBJ2-7, the full variable domain reads EPEVTQTPSHQVTQMGQEVILRCVPISNHLYFYWYRQILGQKVEFLVSFYNNEISEKSEIFDDQFSVERPDGSNFTLKIRSTKLEDSAMYFCAAAFGGEQYFGPGTRLTVT.

The chain employs TRBV5-1 and TRBJ2-7; 11 bases match TRBD1. V was clipped by 0 bases and J by 4 bases; unmatched bases: 9. This CDR3 contains 17 residues. Germline values: CDR1 SGHRS, CDR2 YFSETQ. CDR3 residues: CASSLGVVGQGAYEQYF. The DNA for the CDR3 is TGCGCCAGCAGCTTGGGAGTCGTCGGACAGGGGGCTTACGAGCAGTACTTC. Combining the CDR3 with reference TRBV5-1 and TRBJ2-7 gives the whole variable domain KAGVTQTPRYLIKTRGQQVTLSCSPISGHRSVSWYQQTPGQGLQFLFEYFSETQRNKGNFPGRFSGRQFSNSRSEMNVSTLELGDSALYLCASSLGVVGQGAYEQYFGPGTRLTVT.

The rearrangement uses TRBV14 and TRBJ2-7; D is undetermined. The CDR3 runs to 12 residues. V lost 0 bases, J lost 12 bases, and 12 bases lay in between. Looked up from germline, CDR1 is SGHDN and CDR2 is FVKESK. The CDR3: CASSQDSPTPYF. CDR3 DNA sequence: TGTGCCAGCAGCCAAGATTCACCTACGCCGTACTTC.

This sequence joins TRBV5-5 and TRBJ1-1; a possible D gene is TRBD1 (5 bases). Trimming took off 4 bases at V and 5 bases at J, with 18 bases between the two ends. Germline V gives CDR1 SGHKS, CDR2 YYEKEE (reference sequence). The CDR3 runs to 15 residues. The CDR3 nucleotides read TGTGCCAGCAGCCTAAATTTCAGGGCGGGGACTGAAGCTTTCTTT. As protein: CASSLNFRAGTEAFF.

This sequence joins TRBV5-4 and TRBJ2-1; D is unclear. The CDR3 extends over 14 amino acids. Per germline, CDR1 SGHNT and CDR2 YYREEE (reference sequence). Trimming shortened V by 0 bases and J by 9 bases, and 13 bases separated the two germline ends. CDR3 DNA sequence: TGTGCCAGCAGCTTGGTGCGGATTGATGGTGAGCAGTTCTTC. It is translated as CASSLVRIDGEQFF.

The gene calls are TRBV5-1 and TRBJ2-1, with 9 bases aligning to TRBD1. Germline V gene data show CDR1 as SGHRS and CDR2 as YFSETQ. CDR3 length: 12 residues. With V trimmed by 4 bases and J by 14 bases, 7 bases remained unmatched. DNA for the CDR3: TGCGCCAGCAGCACCACAGGGGGCGCGGAGTTCTTC. This encodes CASSTTGGAEFF.

This sequence joins TRBV7-9 and TRBJ2-1, with 7 bases lining up with TRBD2. CDR3 length equals 12 residues. From germline, CDR1 is SEHNR and CDR2 FQNEAQ (reference sequence). Trimming took 5 bases from V and 14 from J; bases not matched to a gene: 9. The DNA of the CDR3 is TGTGCCAGCAGCCCGGGGGGTTTGGGGGAGTTCTTC. This sequence encodes CASSPGGLGEFF.

This chain links TRBV5-1 with TRBJ1-1; D not certain. CDR1 SGHRS and CDR2 YFSETQ come from the germline V gene. Trimming shortened V by 4 bases and J by 3 bases, and 16 bases separated the two germline ends. The CDR3 has 15 amino acids. CDR3 amino acids: CASSEGLRDHTEAFF. CDR3 nucleotide sequence: TGCGCCAGCAGCGAGGGTTTGAGGGATCACACTGAAGCTTTCTTT.

The chain joins TRBV11-2 to TRBJ1-3; perhaps TRBD1 as D (6 bases). CDR3 length: 16 residues. Germline V gene data show CDR1 as SGHAT and CDR2 as FQNNGV. V shed 5 bases and J shed 3 bases, with 17 bases lying between them. The CDR3 protein is CASSESFRGGGNTIYF. The CDR3 region has the DNA TGTGCCAGCAGCGAGAGTTTCAGGGGTGGTGGAAACACCATATATTTT.